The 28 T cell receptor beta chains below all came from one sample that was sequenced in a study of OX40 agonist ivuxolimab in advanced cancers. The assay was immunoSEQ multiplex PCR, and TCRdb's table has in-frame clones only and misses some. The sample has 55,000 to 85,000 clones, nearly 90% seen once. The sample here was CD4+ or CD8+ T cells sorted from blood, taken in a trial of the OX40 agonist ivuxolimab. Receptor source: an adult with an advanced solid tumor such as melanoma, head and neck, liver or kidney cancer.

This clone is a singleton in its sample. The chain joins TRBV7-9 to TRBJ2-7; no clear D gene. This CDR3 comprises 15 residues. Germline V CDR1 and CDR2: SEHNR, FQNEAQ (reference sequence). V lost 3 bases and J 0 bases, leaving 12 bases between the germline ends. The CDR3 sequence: CASSFLPGYSYEQYF. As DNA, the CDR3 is TGTGCCAGCAGCTTTCTTCCCGGGTACTCCTACGAGCAGTACTTC.

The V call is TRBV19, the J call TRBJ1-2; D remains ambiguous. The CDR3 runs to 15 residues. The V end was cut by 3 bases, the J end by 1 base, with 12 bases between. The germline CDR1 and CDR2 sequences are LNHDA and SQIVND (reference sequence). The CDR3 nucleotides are TGTGCCAGTAGTATTACAGCAGACCTTAACTATGGCTACACCTTC. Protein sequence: CASSITADLNYGYTF.

The CDR3 region has the DNA TGTGCCAGCAGCTTAGCAGGGACTGAGTCGGCGAGGAAGTACTTC. It codes for CASSLAGTESARKYF. The chain uses TRBV7-2 and TRBJ2-7; the D gene is possibly TRBD2 (6 bases). The germline V gene has CDR1 SGHTA and CDR2 FQGNSA. The length of the CDR3 is 15 residues. Trimming took off 0 bases at V and 11 bases at J, with 20 bases between the two ends.

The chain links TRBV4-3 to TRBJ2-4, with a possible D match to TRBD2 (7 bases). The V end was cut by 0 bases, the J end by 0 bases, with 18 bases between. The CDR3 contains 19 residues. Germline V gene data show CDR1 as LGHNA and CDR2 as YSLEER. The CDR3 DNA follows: TGCGCCAGCAGCCAAGAATACAGCTACGGGGGGCTAGCCAAAAACATTCAGTACTTC. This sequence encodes CASSQEYSYGGLAKNIQYF.

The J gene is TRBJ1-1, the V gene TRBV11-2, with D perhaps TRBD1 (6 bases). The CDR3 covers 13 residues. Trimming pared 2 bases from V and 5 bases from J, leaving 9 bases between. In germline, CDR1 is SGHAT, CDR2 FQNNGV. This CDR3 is CASSLHRATEAFF. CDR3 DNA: TGTGCCAGCAGCTTACACAGGGCTACTGAAGCTTTCTTT.

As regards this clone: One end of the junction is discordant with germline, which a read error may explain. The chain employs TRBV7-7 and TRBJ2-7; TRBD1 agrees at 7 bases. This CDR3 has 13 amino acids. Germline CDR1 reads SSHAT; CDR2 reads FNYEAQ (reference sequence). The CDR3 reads CASSLGQASEQYF. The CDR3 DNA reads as TGTGCTAGCAGCTTAGGACAGGCATCCGAGCAGTACTTC.

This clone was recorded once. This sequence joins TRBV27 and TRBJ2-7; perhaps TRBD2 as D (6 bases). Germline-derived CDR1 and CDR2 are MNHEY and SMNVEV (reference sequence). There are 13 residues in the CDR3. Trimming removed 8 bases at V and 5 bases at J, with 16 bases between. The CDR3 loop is CASGTGEIDEQYF. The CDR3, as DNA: TGTGCCAGCGGTACGGGAGAAATCGACGAGCAGTACTTC.

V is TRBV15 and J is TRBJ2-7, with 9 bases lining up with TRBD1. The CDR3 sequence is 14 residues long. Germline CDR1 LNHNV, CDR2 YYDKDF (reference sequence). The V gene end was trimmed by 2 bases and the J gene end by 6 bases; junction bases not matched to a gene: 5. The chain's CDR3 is CATSRRTGVGEQYF. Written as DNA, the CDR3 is TGTGCCACCAGCAGAAGGACAGGGGTGGGCGAGCAGTACTTC.

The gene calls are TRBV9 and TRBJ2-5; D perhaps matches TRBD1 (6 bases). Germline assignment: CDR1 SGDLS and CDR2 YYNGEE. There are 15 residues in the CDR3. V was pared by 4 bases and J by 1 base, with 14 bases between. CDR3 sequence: CASSPTGMGQETQYF. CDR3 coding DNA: TGTGCCAGCAGCCCCACAGGGATGGGCCAAGAGACCCAGTACTTC.

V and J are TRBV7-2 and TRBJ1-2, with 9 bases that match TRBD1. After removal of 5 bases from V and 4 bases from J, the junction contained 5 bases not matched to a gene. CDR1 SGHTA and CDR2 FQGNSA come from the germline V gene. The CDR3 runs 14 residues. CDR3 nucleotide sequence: TGTGCCAGCAGCGCCAGACAGGGGGGCTATGGCTACACCTTC. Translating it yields CASSARQGGYGYTF.

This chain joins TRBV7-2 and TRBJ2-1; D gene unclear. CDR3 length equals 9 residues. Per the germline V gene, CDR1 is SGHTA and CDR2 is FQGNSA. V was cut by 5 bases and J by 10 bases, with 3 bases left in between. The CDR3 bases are TGTGCCAGCAGCGGGGAGCAGTTCTTC. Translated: CASSGEQFF. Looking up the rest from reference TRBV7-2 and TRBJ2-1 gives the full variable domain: GAGVSQSPSNKVTEKGKDVELRCDPISGHTALYWYRQSLGQGLEFLIYFQGNSAPDKSGLPSDRFSAERTGGSVSTLTIQRTQQEDSAVYLCASSGEQFFGPGTRLTVL.

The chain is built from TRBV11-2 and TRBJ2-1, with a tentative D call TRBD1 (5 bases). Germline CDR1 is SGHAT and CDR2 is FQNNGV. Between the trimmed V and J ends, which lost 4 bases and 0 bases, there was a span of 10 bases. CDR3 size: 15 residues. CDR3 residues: CASSSRVNSYNEQFF. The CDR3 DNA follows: TGTGCCAGCAGCTCCAGGGTCAACTCCTACAATGAGCAGTTCTTC.

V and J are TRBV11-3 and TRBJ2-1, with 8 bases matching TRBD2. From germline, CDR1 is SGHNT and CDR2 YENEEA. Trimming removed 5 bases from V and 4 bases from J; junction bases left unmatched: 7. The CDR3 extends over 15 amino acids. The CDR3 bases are TGTGCCAGCAGCCCAACTAGCGGAAATTACAATGAGCAGTTCTTC. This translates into CASSPTSGNYNEQFF. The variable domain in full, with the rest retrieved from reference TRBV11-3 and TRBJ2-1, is EAGVVQSPRYKIIEKKQPVAFWCNPISGHNTLYWYLQNLGQGPELLIRYENEEAVDDSQLPKDRFSAERLKGVDSTLKIQPAELGDSAVYLCASSPTSGNYNEQFFGPGTRLTVL.

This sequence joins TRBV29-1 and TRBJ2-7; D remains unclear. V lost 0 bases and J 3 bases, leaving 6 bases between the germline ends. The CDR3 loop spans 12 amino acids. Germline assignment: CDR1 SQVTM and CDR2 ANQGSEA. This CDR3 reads CSVEEYGYEQYF. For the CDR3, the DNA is TGCAGCGTTGAAGAGTACGGCTACGAGCAGTACTTC.

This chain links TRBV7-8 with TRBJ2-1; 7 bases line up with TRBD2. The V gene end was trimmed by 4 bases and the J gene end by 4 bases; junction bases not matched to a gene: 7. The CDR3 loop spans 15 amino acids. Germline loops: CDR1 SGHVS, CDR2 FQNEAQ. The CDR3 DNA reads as TGTGCCAGCAGCTCCAGGGAGGGGCGGTACAATGAGCAGTTCTTC. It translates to CASSSREGRYNEQFF.

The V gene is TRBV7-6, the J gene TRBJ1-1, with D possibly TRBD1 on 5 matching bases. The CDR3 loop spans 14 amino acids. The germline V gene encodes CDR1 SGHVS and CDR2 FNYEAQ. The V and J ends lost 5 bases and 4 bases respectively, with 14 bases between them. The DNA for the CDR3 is TGTGCCAGCAGCGCGATCGGGGGGAGCACTGAAGCTTTCTTT. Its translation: CASSAIGGSTEAFF.

The CDR3 nucleotides are TGCAGCGTTGAAGATCGGAGGGGAACTAACTATGGCTACACCTTC. It specifies CSVEDRRGTNYGYTF. The genes are TRBV29-1 and TRBJ1-2, with D possibly being TRBD1 (5 bases). In germline, CDR1 is SQVTM, CDR2 ANQGSEA. This CDR3 has 15 amino acids. V was pared by 0 bases and J by 0 bases, with 11 bases between.

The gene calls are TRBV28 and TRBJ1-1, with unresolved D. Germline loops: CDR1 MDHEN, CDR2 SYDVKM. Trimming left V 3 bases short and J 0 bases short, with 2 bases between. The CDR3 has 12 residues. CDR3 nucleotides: TGTGCCAGCAGTTTTATGAACACTGAAGCTTTCTTT. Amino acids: CASSFMNTEAFF.

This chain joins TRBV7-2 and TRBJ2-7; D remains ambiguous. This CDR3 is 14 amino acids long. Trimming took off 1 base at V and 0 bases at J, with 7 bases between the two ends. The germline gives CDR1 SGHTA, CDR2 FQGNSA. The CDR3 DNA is TGTGCCAGCAGCTTAGGTTTTAGCTCCTACGAGCAGTACTTC. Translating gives CASSLGFSSYEQYF.

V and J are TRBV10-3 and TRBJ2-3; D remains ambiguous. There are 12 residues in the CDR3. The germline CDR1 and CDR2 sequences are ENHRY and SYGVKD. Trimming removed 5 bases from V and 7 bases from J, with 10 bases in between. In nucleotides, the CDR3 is TGTGCCATCAGTCCGGAGTTGCATACGCAGTATTTT. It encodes CAISPELHTQYF.

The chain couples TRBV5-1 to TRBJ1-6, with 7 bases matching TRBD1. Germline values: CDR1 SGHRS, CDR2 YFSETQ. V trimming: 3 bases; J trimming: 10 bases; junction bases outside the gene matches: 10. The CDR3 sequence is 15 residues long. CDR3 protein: CASSSSQTGDSPLHF. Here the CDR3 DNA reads TGCGCCAGCAGCTCCTCCCAAACAGGGGACTCACCCCTCCACTTT.

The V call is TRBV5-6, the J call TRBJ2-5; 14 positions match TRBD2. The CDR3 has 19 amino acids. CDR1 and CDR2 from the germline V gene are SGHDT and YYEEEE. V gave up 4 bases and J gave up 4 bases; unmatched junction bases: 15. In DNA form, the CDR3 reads TGTGCCAGCAGCGAAACCGGGACTAGCGGGAGTTTTGGGGGAGAGACCCAGTACTTC. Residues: CASSETGTSGSFGGETQYF.

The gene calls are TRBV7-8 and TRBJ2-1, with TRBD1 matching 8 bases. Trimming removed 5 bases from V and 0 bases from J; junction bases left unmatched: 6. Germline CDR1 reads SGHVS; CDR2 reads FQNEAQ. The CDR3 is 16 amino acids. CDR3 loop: CASSEDRASSYNEQFF. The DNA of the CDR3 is TGTGCCAGCAGCGAGGACAGGGCAAGCTCCTACAATGAGCAGTTCTTC.

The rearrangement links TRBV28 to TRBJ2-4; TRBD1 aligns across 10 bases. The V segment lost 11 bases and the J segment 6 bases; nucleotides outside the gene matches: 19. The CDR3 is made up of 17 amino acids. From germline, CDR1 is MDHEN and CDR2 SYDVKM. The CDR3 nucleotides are TGTGCCGTAAAGACAGGGGGCGCAGTACGGGAGGGAAACATTCAGTACTTC. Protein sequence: CAVKTGGAVREGNIQYF.

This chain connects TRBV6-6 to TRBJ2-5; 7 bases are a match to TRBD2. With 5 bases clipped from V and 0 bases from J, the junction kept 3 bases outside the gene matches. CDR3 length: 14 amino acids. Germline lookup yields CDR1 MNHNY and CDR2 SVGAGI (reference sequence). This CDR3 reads CASSSTSDQETQYF. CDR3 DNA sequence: TGTGCCAGCAGTAGTACTAGCGACCAAGAGACCCAGTACTTC.

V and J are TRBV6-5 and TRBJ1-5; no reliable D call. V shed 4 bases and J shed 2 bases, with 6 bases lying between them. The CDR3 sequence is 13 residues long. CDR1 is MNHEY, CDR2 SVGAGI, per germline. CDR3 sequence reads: CASSFTGNQPQHF. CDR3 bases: TGTGCCAGCAGTTTTACAGGCAATCAGCCCCAGCATTTT.

DNA for the CDR3: TGTGCCAGTATGACGGAACTGGCTGTAGGCAATCAGCCCCAGCATTTT. It specifies CASMTELAVGNQPQHF. The V call is TRBV19, the J call TRBJ1-5; D unclear. CDR1 LNHDA and CDR2 SQIVND come from the germline V gene (reference sequence). There are 16 residues in the CDR3. Deletions cut 7 bases from V and 2 bases from J, with 18 bases between.

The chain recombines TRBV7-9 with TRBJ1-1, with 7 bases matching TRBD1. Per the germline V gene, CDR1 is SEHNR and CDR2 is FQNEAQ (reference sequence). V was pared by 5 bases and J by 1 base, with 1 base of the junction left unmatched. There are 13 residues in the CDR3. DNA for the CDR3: TGTGCCAGCAGCCGGACAGGGAACACTGAAGCTTTCTTT. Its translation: CASSRTGNTEAFF.